The 4 T cell receptor beta chains below come from one sample, sequenced in a study of T cell repertoires in cytomegalovirus infection. A single record per CDR3 protein comes from TCRdb applying MiXCR to the reads. The sample holds more than 500,000 distinct CDR3 sequences, 16% seen once. Sample: CD8+ T cells from PBMCs. These TCRs come from a human donor in good health (CMV status not recorded). Some clones in this sample may be carry-over from other donors' samples.

This clonotype turned up a few times. The CDR3 reads CASTTNSGTDFYGYTF. In DNA form, the CDR3 reads TGTGCCAGCACCACGAACTCCGGGACAGATTTTTATGGCTACACCTTC. V gene TRBV5-4 combines with J gene TRBJ1-2; 7 positions agree with TRBD1. The V gene end was trimmed by 6 bases and the J gene end by 5 bases; junction bases not matched to a gene: 16. From germline, CDR1 is SGHNT and CDR2 YYREEE (reference sequence). This CDR3 comprises 16 residues.

The J gene is TRBJ2-3, the V gene TRBV27; 8 bases line up with TRBD2. After removal of 4 bases from V and 11 bases from J, the junction contained 8 bases not matched to a gene. Germline CDR1 MNHEY, CDR2 SMNVEV (reference sequence). CDR3 size: 13 residues. The CDR3 DNA is TGTGCCAGCAGTTACCCCCCCGGGACTAGGCAGTATTTT. Translation: CASSYPPGTRQYF.

There are a few counts of this clonotype. This chain joins TRBV3-1 and TRBJ2-1, with 9 bases aligning to TRBD2. The junction had 5 bases not matched to a gene; V was cut back by 4 bases and J by 13 bases. The CDR3 spans 12 residues. The germline V gene has CDR1 LGHDT and CDR2 YNNKEL (reference sequence). The CDR3 spells CASSRQAGGQFF. As DNA, the CDR3 is TGTGCCAGCAGCCGACAAGCGGGAGGCCAGTTCTTC.

The table lists this clonotype with many counts. The chain links TRBV28 to TRBJ1-1, with a possible D match to TRBD1 (6 bases). V was trimmed by 10 bases and J by 4 bases, leaving 13 bases between them. This CDR3 spans 12 amino acids. CDR1 and CDR2 from the germline V gene are MDHEN and SYDVKM. CDR3: CATPQGGTEAFF. DNA of the CDR3: TGTGCCACCCCACAGGGAGGCACTGAAGCTTTCTTT.